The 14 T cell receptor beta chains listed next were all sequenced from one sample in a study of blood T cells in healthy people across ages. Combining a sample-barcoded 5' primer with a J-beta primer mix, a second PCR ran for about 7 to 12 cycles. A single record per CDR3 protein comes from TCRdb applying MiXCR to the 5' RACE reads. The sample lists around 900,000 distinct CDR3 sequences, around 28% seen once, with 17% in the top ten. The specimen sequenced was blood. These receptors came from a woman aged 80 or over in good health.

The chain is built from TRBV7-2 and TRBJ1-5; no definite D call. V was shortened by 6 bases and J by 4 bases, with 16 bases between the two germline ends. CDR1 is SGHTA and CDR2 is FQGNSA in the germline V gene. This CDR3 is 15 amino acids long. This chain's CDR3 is CASRRLDTLNQPQHF. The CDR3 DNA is TGTGCCAGCAGGCGATTAGACACGTTAAATCAGCCCCAGCATTTT. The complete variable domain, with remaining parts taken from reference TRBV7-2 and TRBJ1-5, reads GAGVSQSPSNKVTEKGKDVELRCDPISGHTALYWYRQSLGQGLEFLIYFQGNSAPDKSGLPSDRFSAERTGGSVSTLTIQRTQQEDSAVYLCASRRLDTLNQPQHFGDGTRLSIL.

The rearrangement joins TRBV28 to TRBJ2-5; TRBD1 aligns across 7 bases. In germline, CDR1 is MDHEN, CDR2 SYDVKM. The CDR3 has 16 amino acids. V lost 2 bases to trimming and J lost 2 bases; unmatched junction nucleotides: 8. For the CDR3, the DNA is TGTGCCAGCAGTTTACCCGGGACAGCTCCTCAAGAGACCCAGTACTTC. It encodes CASSLPGTAPQETQYF. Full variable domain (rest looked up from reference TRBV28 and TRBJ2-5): DVKVTQSSRYLVKRTGEKVFLECVQDMDHENMFWYRQDPGLGLRLIYFSYDVKMKEKGDIPEGYSVSREKKERFSLILESASTNQTSMYLCASSLPGTAPQETQYFGPGTRLLVL.

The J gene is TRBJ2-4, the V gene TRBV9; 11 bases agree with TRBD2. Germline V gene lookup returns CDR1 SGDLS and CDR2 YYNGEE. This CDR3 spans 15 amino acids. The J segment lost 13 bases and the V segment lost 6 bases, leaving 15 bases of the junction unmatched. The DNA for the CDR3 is TGTGCCAGCATCCATAGCGGGGGGGCACTGCAAGAGCAGTACTTC. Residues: CASIHSGGALQEQYF.

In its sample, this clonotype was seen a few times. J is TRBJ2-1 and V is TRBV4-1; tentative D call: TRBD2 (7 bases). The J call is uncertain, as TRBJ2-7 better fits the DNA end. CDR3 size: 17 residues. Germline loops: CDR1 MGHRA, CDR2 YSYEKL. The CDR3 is CASSQENRGASYNEQYF. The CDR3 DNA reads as TGCGCCAGCAGCCAAGAAAACCGGGGGGCCTCCTACAATGAGCAGTACTTC.

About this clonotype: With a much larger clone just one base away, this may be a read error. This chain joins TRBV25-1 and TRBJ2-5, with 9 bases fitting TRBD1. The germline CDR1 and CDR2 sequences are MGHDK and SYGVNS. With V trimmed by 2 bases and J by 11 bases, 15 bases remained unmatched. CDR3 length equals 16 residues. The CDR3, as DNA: TGTGCCAGCAGTGAAGTAGGGACAGGGCGCTACAATGAGCAGTACTTC. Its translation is CASSEVGTGRYNEQYF.

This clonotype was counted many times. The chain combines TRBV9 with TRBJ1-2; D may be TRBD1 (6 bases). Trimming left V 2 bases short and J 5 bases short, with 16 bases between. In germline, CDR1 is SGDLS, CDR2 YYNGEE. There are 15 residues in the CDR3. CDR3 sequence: CASSVLDRHLYGYTF. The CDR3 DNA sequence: TGTGCCAGCAGCGTCCTCGACAGGCATTTGTATGGCTACACCTTC.

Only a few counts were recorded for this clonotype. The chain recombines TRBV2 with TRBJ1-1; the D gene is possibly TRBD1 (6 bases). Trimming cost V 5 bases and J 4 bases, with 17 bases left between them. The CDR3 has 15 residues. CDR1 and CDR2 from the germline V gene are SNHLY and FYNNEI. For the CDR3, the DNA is TGTGCCAGCAGTCGCATGGGACACACAGGCACTGAAGCTTTCTTT. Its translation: CASSRMGHTGTEAFF.

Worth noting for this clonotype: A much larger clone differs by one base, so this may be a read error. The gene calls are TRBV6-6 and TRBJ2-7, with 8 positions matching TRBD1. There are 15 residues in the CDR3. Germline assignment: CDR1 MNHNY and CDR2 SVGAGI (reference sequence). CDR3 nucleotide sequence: TGTGCCAGCAGTTACAATGACAGGGGACCCTACGGGCAGTACTTC. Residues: CASSYNDRGPYGQYF.

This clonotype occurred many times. The DNA for the CDR3 is TGCAGTGCTAGATTAAATGAGCAGTTCTTC. Its protein product is CSARLNEQFF. V and J are TRBV20-1 and TRBJ2-1, with D unclear. The CDR3 length is 10 residues. Germline assignment: CDR1 DFQATT and CDR2 SNEGSKA (reference sequence). V lost 2 bases and J 7 bases, leaving 3 bases between the germline ends.

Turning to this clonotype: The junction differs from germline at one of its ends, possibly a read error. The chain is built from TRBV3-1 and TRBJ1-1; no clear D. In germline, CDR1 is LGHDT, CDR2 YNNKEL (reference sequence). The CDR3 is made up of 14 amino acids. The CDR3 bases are TGTGCCGGCAGCCACGGCAGCAAGAACACTGAAGCTTTCTTT. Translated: CAGSHGSKNTEAFF.

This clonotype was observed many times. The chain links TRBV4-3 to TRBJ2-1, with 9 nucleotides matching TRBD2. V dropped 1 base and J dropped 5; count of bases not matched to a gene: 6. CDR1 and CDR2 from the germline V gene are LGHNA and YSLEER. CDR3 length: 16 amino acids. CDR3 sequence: CASSQGTSSGDNEQFF. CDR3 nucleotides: TGCGCCAGCAGCCAAGGAACGTCTAGCGGGGACAATGAGCAGTTCTTC.

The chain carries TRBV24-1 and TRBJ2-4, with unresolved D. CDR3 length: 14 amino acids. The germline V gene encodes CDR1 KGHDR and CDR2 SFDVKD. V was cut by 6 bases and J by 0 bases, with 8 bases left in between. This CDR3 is CATSSVLAKNIQYF. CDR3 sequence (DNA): TGTGCCACCAGTAGCGTATTAGCCAAAAACATTCAGTACTTC.

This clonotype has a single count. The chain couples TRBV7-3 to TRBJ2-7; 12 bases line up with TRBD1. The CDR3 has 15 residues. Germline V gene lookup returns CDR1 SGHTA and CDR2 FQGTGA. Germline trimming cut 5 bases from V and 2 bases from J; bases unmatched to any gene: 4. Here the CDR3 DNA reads TGTGCCAGCAGCGCAGGGACAGGGGGCCCCTACGAGCAGTACTTC. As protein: CASSAGTGGPYEQYF. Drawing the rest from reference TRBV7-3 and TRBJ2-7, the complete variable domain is GAGVSQTPSNKVTEKGKYVELRCDPISGHTALYWYRQSLGQGPEFLIYFQGTGAADDSGLPNDRFFAVRPEGSVSTLKIQRTERGDSAVYLCASSAGTGGPYEQYFGPGTRLTVT.

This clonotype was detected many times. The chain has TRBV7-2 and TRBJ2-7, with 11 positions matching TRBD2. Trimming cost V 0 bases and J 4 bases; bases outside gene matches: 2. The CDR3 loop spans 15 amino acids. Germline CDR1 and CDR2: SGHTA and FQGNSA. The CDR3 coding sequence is TGTGCCAGCAGCTTAGCGGGGACTAGCGGTTACGAGCAGTACTTC. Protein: CASSLAGTSGYEQYF. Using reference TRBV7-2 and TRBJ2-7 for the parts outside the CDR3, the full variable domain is GAGVSQSPSNKVTEKGKDVELRCDPISGHTALYWYRQSLGQGLEFLIYFQGNSAPDKSGLPSDRFSAERTGGSVSTLTIQRTQQEDSAVYLCASSLAGTSGYEQYFGPGTRLTVT.